This T cell receptor beta chain appears in the sequencing data of a study of graft-versus-host responses after intestinal transplantation. Libraries were prepared by immunoSEQ multiplex PCR; TCRdb keeps only in-frame clonotypes and omits some of them. The sample shows approximately 89,000 clones, approximately 92% of them seen only once. Note on this clone: Its antigen is unknown. The junction departs from germline at one end; a sequencing error may be responsible.

The CDR3 is 13 residues long. Germline CDR1 and CDR2: MNHNS and SASEGT. The source of this sequence is a human donor who was the organ donor for an intestinal transplant. The chain combines TRBV6-1 with TRBJ2-4, with 7 positions matching TRBD1. The material was unstimulated CD8+ T cells sorted from spleen or lymph node cells, obtained before transplant. The CDR3 DNA reads TGTGTCAGCAGTGCCTGGACAGGAAACATTCAGTACTTC. It is translated as CVSSAWTGNIQYF.